The 25 T cell receptor beta chains in this list originate from one sample, sequenced in a study of blood T cells in healthy people across ages. A J-beta primer mix and a sample-barcoded 5' primer were used in a second PCR of about 7 to 12 cycles. TCRdb analysed the 5' RACE reads with MiXCR anew, one entry per CDR3 protein. The profile shows more than 600,000 distinct CDR3 sequences, around a quarter of them singletons. Another study also made use of these data, one on T cells of mothers and their children.

The sample consisted of blood. These receptors all come from a boy younger than 18 in good health.

This clonotype was recorded at least ten times. The chain recombines TRBV27 with TRBJ2-7; possibly TRBD1 for D (5 bases). The CDR3 loop spans 13 amino acids. Germline assignment: CDR1 MNHEY and CDR2 SMNVEV (reference sequence). The germline V and J ends were trimmed by 6 bases and 3 bases, with 12 bases remaining between them. CDR3 sequence reads: CASSLGDSYEQYF. The CDR3 nucleotides are TGTGCCAGCAGCTTAGGTGACAGCTACGAGCAGTACTTC.

This clonotype has more than one count but fewer than ten. The J gene is TRBJ2-5, the V gene TRBV10-2; 8 bases match TRBD2. Germline V gene lookup returns CDR1 WSHSY and CDR2 SAAADI. After removal of 8 bases from V and 1 base from J, the junction contained 18 bases not matched to a gene. The CDR3 has 18 amino acids. The CDR3 bases are TGCGCCAGCGGGGGGAATAGGGAACTAGCGGACCTCCAAGAGACCCAGTACTTC. Amino acid sequence: CASGGNRELADLQETQYF.

This clonotype occurred a few times. The J gene is TRBJ2-3, the V gene TRBV7-9, with TRBD2 matching over 7 bases. This CDR3 spans 15 amino acids. Germline V gene sequence: CDR1 SEHNR, CDR2 FQNEAQ (reference sequence). V shed 6 bases, J shed 0 bases, and the junction held 6 bases outside the gene matches. As DNA, the CDR3 is TGTGCCAGCAGGTTATACGGGGGGAGCACAGATACGCAGTATTTT. Its translation: CASRLYGGSTDTQYF. The full variable domain, in which reference TRBV7-9 and TRBJ2-3 provide the parts outside the CDR3, is DTGVSQNPRHKITKRGQNVTFRCDPISEHNRLYWYRQTLGQGPEFLTYFQNEAQLEKSRLLSDRFSAERPKGSFSTLEIQRTEQGDSAMYLCASRLYGGSTDTQYFGPGTRLTVL.

V is TRBV7-9 and J is TRBJ1-1; D not certain. The V gene lost 4 bases and the J gene lost 6 bases, with 12 bases spanning the gap. Germline CDR1 is SEHNR and CDR2 is FQNEAQ (reference sequence). The CDR3 has 13 residues. The DNA for the CDR3 is TGTGCCAGCAGCTATAATCCAGGCCCTGAAGCTTTCTTT. Protein sequence: CASSYNPGPEAFF. Full variable domain (missing parts from reference TRBV7-9 and TRBJ1-1): DTGVSQNPRHKITKRGQNVTFRCDPISEHNRLYWYRQTLGQGPEFLTYFQNEAQLEKSRLLSDRFSAERPKGSFSTLEIQRTEQGDSAMYLCASSYNPGPEAFFGQGTRLTVV.

This chain connects TRBV7-4 to TRBJ1-5; D is unclear. Between the trimmed V and J ends, which lost 6 bases and 2 bases, there was a span of 17 bases. The CDR3 sequence is 16 residues long. Germline V gene data show CDR1 as SGHVT and CDR2 as SQSDAQ. CDR3 bases: TGTGCCAGCAGGAGGGTGGTCAGAATCGGCAATCAGCCCCAGCATTTT. This sequence encodes CASRRVVRIGNQPQHF.

The chain couples TRBV6-2 or TRBV6-3 to TRBJ2-7, with unresolved D. CDR3 length equals 16 residues. Between the trimmed V and J ends, which lost 6 bases and 0 bases, there was a span of 18 bases. CDR1 MNHEY and CDR2 SVGEGT come from the germline V gene. CDR3 DNA sequence: TGTGCCAGCAGCTATCCCTTAGGTAGCAGCTCCTACGAGCAGTACTTC. It specifies CASSYPLGSSSYEQYF.

This clonotype was found a few times. The V gene is TRBV7-9, the J gene TRBJ2-5, with 9 bases that match TRBD1. Germline-derived CDR1 and CDR2 are SEHNR and FQNEAQ (reference sequence). The CDR3 covers 13 residues. V shed 10 bases and J 5 bases; nucleotides not matched to a gene: 8. CDR3 residues: CATSQGAGETQYF. CDR3 nucleotides: TGTGCCACGTCACAGGGGGCTGGGGAGACCCAGTACTTC.

Here the CDR3 DNA reads TGTGCCAGCAGCCAAGTCGGCCAGCCCCATTACGAGCAGTACTTC. Its protein is CASSQVGQPHYEQYF. The chain employs TRBV3-1 and TRBJ2-1; D gene ambiguous. The DNA end is more similar to TRBJ2-7, so the J call may be wrong. There are 15 residues in the CDR3. Germline CDR1 and CDR2: LGHDT and YNNKEL (reference sequence).

The J gene is TRBJ1-4, the V gene TRBV21-1; the table names TRBD1, a call not compared with the DNA. TRBV21-1 is given as a pseudogene. This CDR3 is 17 amino acids long. CDR3: CASSKIGQVPLNEKLFF. CDR3 coding DNA: TGTGCCAGCAGCAAAATCGGACAGGTTCCGTTAAATGAAAAACTGTTTTTT.

V and J are TRBV5-6 and TRBJ1-3; maybe TRBD1 (6 bases). CDR3 length equals 15 residues. The germline V gene encodes CDR1 SGHDT and CDR2 YYEEEE. The V end was cut by 0 bases, the J end by 4 bases, with 11 bases between. The CDR3 sequence: CASSLAGTKGNTIYF. The CDR3 DNA follows: TGTGCCAGCAGCTTGGCCGGGACAAAGGGAAACACCATATATTTT.

The chain couples TRBV10-3 to TRBJ2-3; tentatively, D is TRBD1 (6 bases). Trimming pared 6 bases from V and 3 bases from J, leaving 16 bases between. The CDR3 length is 15 residues. Germline V gene data show CDR1 as ENHRY and CDR2 as SYGVKD. The CDR3 DNA reads as TGTGCCATCAGCGCGACTGTAGGGGGAACAGATACGCAGTATTTT. Translation: CAISATVGGTDTQYF.

The chain links TRBV7-9 to TRBJ2-1, with D possibly being TRBD1 (6 bases). The J call may be in error: the DNA end matches TRBJ2-7 better. This CDR3 is built from 15 residues. Germline CDR1 and CDR2: SEHNR and FQNEAQ (reference sequence). As DNA, the CDR3 is TGTGCCAGCAGTCGGTCCCAGGGGATGCCCTACGAGCAGTACTTC. Translation gives CASSRSQGMPYEQYF.

This clonotype was seen a single time. V gene TRBV7-9 combines with J gene TRBJ2-5; TRBD1 aligns across 7 bases. CDR1 and CDR2 (germline): SEHNR, FQNEAQ (reference sequence). The CDR3 runs to 16 residues. The J segment lost 4 bases and the V segment lost 5 bases, leaving 13 bases of the junction unmatched. The CDR3 nucleotides are TGTGCCAGCAGCCTAAGACAGGGTCCGGTGGGAGAGACCCAGTACTTC. Its protein product is CASSLRQGPVGETQYF.

The rearrangement links TRBV13 to TRBJ2-2, with no clear D. Germline values: CDR1 PRHDT, CDR2 FYEKMQ (reference sequence). V dropped 4 bases and J dropped 2 bases, with 8 bases sitting between them. CDR3 length equals 14 residues. This CDR3 is CASSSRHNTGELFF. The DNA of the CDR3 is TGTGCCAGCAGCTCCCGACACAACACCGGGGAGCTGTTTTTT.

This clonotype was recorded a few times. The V and J genes are TRBV7-2 and TRBJ2-3, with 11 bases identical to TRBD2. CDR1 and CDR2 (germline): SGHTA, FQGNSA. The V and J ends lost 5 bases and 2 bases, in that order; junction bases with no gene match: 9. CDR3 length equals 17 residues. The CDR3 coding sequence is TGTGCCAGCAGCCAGGGCCTAGCGGGGGGAATCACAGATACGCAGTATTTT. Translating gives CASSQGLAGGITDTQYF.

J is TRBJ2-5 and V is TRBV14, with 7 positions matching TRBD2. Germline CDR1 reads SGHDN; CDR2 reads FVKESK. J was trimmed by 0 bases and V by 4 bases; bases with no gene match: 8. The CDR3 is made up of 16 amino acids. The CDR3 region has the DNA TGTGCCAGCAGCCCACCAGCGGGGCTGTACCAAGAGACCCAGTACTTC. This gives the protein CASSPPAGLYQETQYF.

V and J are TRBV14 and TRBJ2-5; no clear D. The germline V gene encodes CDR1 SGHDN and CDR2 FVKESK. This CDR3 has 17 amino acids. Trimming took off 0 bases at V and 0 bases at J, with 14 bases between the two ends. CDR3 sequence (DNA): TGTGCCAGCAGCCAAGATCGATCAGCGCCCAACCAAGAGACCCAGTACTTC. Protein sequence: CASSQDRSAPNQETQYF.

This clonotype has more than one count but fewer than ten. This sequence joins TRBV5-1 and TRBJ2-1; perhaps TRBD1 as D (5 bases). Germline assignment: CDR1 SGHRS and CDR2 YFSETQ. The CDR3 is made up of 15 amino acids. V was pared by 1 base and J by 2 bases, with 10 bases between. The CDR3 DNA reads as TGCGCCAGCAGCTTGACAGGAAACCCCTACAATGAGCAGTTCTTC. It yields the protein CASSLTGNPYNEQFF.

This chain connects TRBV7-8 to TRBJ2-5; D is perhaps TRBD1 or TRBD2 (5 bases each). V lost 6 bases and J 11 bases, leaving 22 bases between the germline ends. CDR3 length: 14 residues. The germline CDR1 and CDR2 sequences are SGHVS and FQNEAQ. The CDR3 loop reads CASSFPGRRLEQYF. CDR3 nucleotides: TGTGCCAGCAGTTTCCCGGGACGGCGTCTGGAGCAGTACTTC. Full variable domain (missing parts from reference TRBV7-8 and TRBJ2-5): GAGVSQSPRYKVAKRGQDVALRCDPISGHVSLFWYQQALGQGPEFLTYFQNEAQLDKSGLPSDRFFAERPEGSVSTLKIQRTQQEDSAVYLCASSFPGRRLEQYFGPGTRLLVL.

CDR3 bases: TGCAGCGTTACCCGTGGGGGCAGGCCCGAGACCCAGTACTTC. Translating it yields CSVTRGGRPETQYF. The chain links TRBV29-1 to TRBJ2-5; D perhaps matches TRBD1 (6 bases). Germline CDR1 reads SQVTM; CDR2 reads ANQGSEA. The CDR3 loop spans 14 amino acids. V lost 5 bases to trimming and J lost 5 bases, with 18 bases between them.

This clonotype has only a few counts. The V and J genes are TRBV9 and TRBJ1-2; D is possibly TRBD1 (5 bases). Germline V CDR1 and CDR2: SGDLS, YYNGEE. The CDR3 is 12 residues long. V was pared by 4 bases and J by 8 bases, with 12 bases between. The CDR3 spells CASSYQGGGYTF. The DNA for the CDR3 is TGTGCCAGCAGCTATCAGGGTGGGGGCTACACCTTC.

This clonotype was counted between two and nine times. The genes are TRBV14 and TRBJ1-2, with D maybe TRBD1 (5 bases). The germline gives CDR1 SGHDN, CDR2 FVKESK. The CDR3 has 14 amino acids. V lost 4 bases and J lost 6, with 15 bases in between. The DNA of the CDR3 is TGTGCCAGCAGCCGAGCGATGACAGTGGATGGCTACACCTTC. Amino acid sequence: CASSRAMTVDGYTF.

About this clonotype itself: Germline is not matched at one junction end, which may reflect a read error. This chain links TRBV5-1 with TRBJ1-2; a weak D match, TRBD1 (5 bases). This CDR3 has 14 amino acids. Germline assignment: CDR1 SGHRS and CDR2 YFSETQ. The CDR3 is CASRLDGAGEGYTF. CDR3 in DNA: TGCGCCAGCAGGTTGGACGGGGCCGGTGAGGGCTACACCTTC.

This clonotype was detected only a few times. The junction differs from germline at one of its ends, possibly a read error. The gene calls are TRBV7-2 and TRBJ2-5; TRBD2 matches 9 bases. The CDR3 has 18 amino acids. Per germline, CDR1 SGHTA and CDR2 FQGNSA. As DNA, the CDR3 is TGTGCCAGCAGCTTCCCTTTAGCCGCGGGAGGGACCCAAGAGACCCGGTACTTC. Translation gives CASSFPLAAGGTQETRYF. Looking up the rest from reference TRBV7-2 and TRBJ2-5 gives the full variable domain: GAGVSQSPSNKVTEKGKDVELRCDPISGHTALYWYRQSLGQGLEFLIYFQGNSAPDKSGLPSDRFSAERTGGSVSTLTIQRTQQEDSAVYLCASSFPLAAGGTQETRYFGPGTRLLVL.

The chain links TRBV5-1 to TRBJ2-1; possibly TRBD2 for D (6 bases). The CDR3 sequence is 15 residues long. The V end was cut by 1 base, the J end by 2 bases, with 10 bases between. In germline, CDR1 is SGHRS, CDR2 YFSETQ. This CDR3 reads CASSLYGSTYNEQFF. The CDR3 DNA follows: TGCGCCAGCAGCTTGTACGGGAGCACCTACAATGAGCAGTTCTTC.